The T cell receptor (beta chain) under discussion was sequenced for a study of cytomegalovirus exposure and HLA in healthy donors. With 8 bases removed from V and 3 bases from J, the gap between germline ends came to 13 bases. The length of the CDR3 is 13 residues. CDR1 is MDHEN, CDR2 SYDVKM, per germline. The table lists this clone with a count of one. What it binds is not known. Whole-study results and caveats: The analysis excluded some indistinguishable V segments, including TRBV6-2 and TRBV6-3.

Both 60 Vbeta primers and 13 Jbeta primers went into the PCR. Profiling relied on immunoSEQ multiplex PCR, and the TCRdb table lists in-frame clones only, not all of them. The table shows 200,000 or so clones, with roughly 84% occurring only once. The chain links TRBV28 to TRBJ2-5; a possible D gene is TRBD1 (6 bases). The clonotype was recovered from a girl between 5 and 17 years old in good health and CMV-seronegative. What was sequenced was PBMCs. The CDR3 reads CASLGAGEETQYF. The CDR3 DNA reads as TGTGCCAGCCTTGGGGCAGGGGAAGAGACCCAGTACTTC.